What follows is one TCR beta chain and its context. Germline V gene lookup returns CDR1 SGHAT and CDR2 FQNNGV. The ends were cut back, 3 bases at V and 2 bases at J, with 12 bases in the middle. This CDR3 has 15 amino acids. Assay used: immunoSEQ multiplex PCR; TCRdb lists only in-frame clones, some missing. The repertoire holds 200,000 to 250,000 clones, about 84% seen once, with more than 9% in the top ten. This sample stems from a study of blood T cell repertoires in COVID-19. Study in general: Nucleic acid was either cDNA or gDNA, and it came from T cells, B-cell-depleted T cells, or PBMCs.

The specimen was peripheral blood. V and J are TRBV11-2 and TRBJ2-3; D ambiguous. This receptor was taken from an elderly man with acute or convalescent COVID-19. The CDR3 sequence is CASSFQRRPTDTQYF. The CDR3 DNA reads as TGTGCCAGCAGCTTTCAAAGGCGGCCCACAGATACGCAGTATTTT. Full variable domain (outside the CDR3, taken from reference TRBV11-2 and TRBJ2-3): EAGVAQSPRYKIIEKRQSVAFWCNPISGHATLYWYQQILGQGPKLLIQFQNNGVVDDSQLPKDRFSAERLKGVDSTLKIQPAKLEDSAVYLCASSFQRRPTDTQYFGPGTRLTVL.